Shown below are 30 T cell receptor beta chains from a single sample sequenced in a study of shared clonotypes between healthy human individuals. Repertoires were generated with immunoSEQ multiplex PCR, while TCRdb's copy carries only in-frame clones and drops some. The table lists some 2,100,000 clones, about 94% of them singletons. What was sequenced was naive CD4+ T cells sorted from blood. Subset: CD45RA+ positively selected. The receptor source for this set is a man aged 18-30 years in good health.

The chain recombines TRBV5-8 with TRBJ2-7; D gene uncertain. The CDR3 consists of 13 residues. Germline V gene data show CDR1 as SGHTS and CDR2 as YDEGEE. The V and J ends lost 0 bases and 5 bases respectively, with 9 bases between them. CDR3 sequence (DNA): TGTGCCAGCAGCTTGGCGGGTGTAGACGAGCAGTACTTC. It codes for CASSLAGVDEQYF. Using reference TRBV5-8 and TRBJ2-7 for the parts outside the CDR3, the full variable domain is EAGVTQSPTHLIKTRGQQATLRCSPISGHTSVYWYQQALGLGLQFLLWYDEGEERNRGNFPPRFSGRQFPNYSSELNVNALELEDSALYLCASSLAGVDEQYFGPGTRLTVT.

This chain links TRBV9 with TRBJ2-3, with TRBD2 identical over 8 bases. Unmatched junction bases numbered 8, after V lost 0 bases and J lost 8 bases. Germline CDR1 SGDLS, CDR2 YYNGEE. The CDR3 has 15 residues. As DNA, the CDR3 is TGTGCCAGCAGCGTAGGGCCTAGCGGGTGGACTACGCAGTATTTT. Residues: CASSVGPSGWTTQYF. The full variable domain, its missing parts supplied by reference TRBV9 and TRBJ2-3, is DSGVTQTPKHLITATGQRVTLRCSPRSGDLSVYWYQQSLDQGLQFLIQYYNGEERAKGNILERFSAQQFPDLHSELNLSSLELGDSALYFCASSVGPSGWTTQYFGPGTRLTVL.

The gene calls are TRBV15 and TRBJ2-7; TRBD2 aligns across 10 bases. The CDR3 consists of 16 residues. The germline CDR1 and CDR2 sequences are LNHNV and YYDKDF (reference sequence). The ends lost 2 bases at V and 0 bases at J; junction bases unmatched: 4. CDR3 loop: CATSRLTSGDSYEQYF. The CDR3 DNA reads TGTGCCACCAGCAGACTAACTAGCGGGGACTCCTACGAGCAGTACTTC.

In its sample, this clone was seen once. The chain combines TRBV2 with TRBJ1-1; unclear D gene. The CDR3 is made up of 13 amino acids. Germline V gene lookup returns CDR1 SNHLY and CDR2 FYNNEI. Trimming left V 3 bases short and J 1 base short, with 6 bases between. CDR3: CASSDLPNTEAFF. For the CDR3, the DNA is TGTGCCAGCAGTGACCTTCCGAACACTGAAGCTTTCTTT.

The chain couples TRBV25-1 to TRBJ2-1; TRBD2 is a possible D gene (7 bases). The CDR3 extends over 15 amino acids. Trimming removed 10 bases at V and 0 bases at J, with 16 bases between. Per the germline V gene, CDR1 is MGHDK and CDR2 is SYGVNS. The CDR3 here is CATRGAGSSYNEQFF. CDR3 sequence (DNA): TGTGCCACTCGGGGGGCGGGAAGCTCCTACAATGAGCAGTTCTTC. The full variable domain, completed using reference TRBV25-1 and TRBJ2-1, is EADIYQTPRYLVIGTGKKITLECSQTMGHDKMYWYQQDPGMELHLIHYSYGVNSTEKGDLSSESTVSRIRTEHFPLTLESARPSHTSQYLCATRGAGSSYNEQFFGPGTRLTVL.

The rearrangement joins TRBV5-4 to TRBJ2-1, with 9 positions matching TRBD1. The CDR3 contains 17 residues. Per germline, CDR1 SGHNT and CDR2 YYREEE (reference sequence). V was clipped by 3 bases and J by 2 bases; unmatched bases: 9. CDR3 protein: CASSYPPGTGTYNEQFF. The CDR3 coding sequence is TGTGCCAGCAGCTACCCGCCCGGGACAGGGACCTACAATGAGCAGTTCTTC.

The genes are TRBV6-1 and TRBJ1-6; D is possibly TRBD1 (6 bases). Trimming cost V 6 bases and J 6 bases, with 9 bases left between them. CDR1 and CDR2 from the germline V gene are MNHNS and SASEGT. The CDR3 runs to 13 residues. The DNA of the CDR3 is TGTGCCAGCAGGAGGGACACTAATTCACCCCTCCACTTT. It is translated as CASRRDTNSPLHF.

The chain uses TRBV5-4 and TRBJ2-1; D gene uncertain. The V and J ends lost 0 bases and 1 base respectively, with 14 bases between them. The germline V gene has CDR1 SGHNT and CDR2 YYREEE (reference sequence). This CDR3 is 17 amino acids long. DNA for the CDR3: TGTGCCAGCAGCTTGGGTGGTGTAGGGTTGTCCTACAATGAGCAGTTCTTC. It is translated as CASSLGGVGLSYNEQFF.

CDR3 coding DNA: TGTGCCAGCAGCGGACGCCAGAAATCTAGAGATACGCAGTATTTT. Residues: CASSGRQKSRDTQYF. The chain recombines TRBV6-1 with TRBJ2-3, with D unclear. V was trimmed by 6 bases and J by 5 bases, leaving 18 bases between them. The CDR3 is made up of 15 amino acids. In germline, CDR1 is MNHNS, CDR2 SASEGT.

This chain joins TRBV6-5 and TRBJ2-1; maybe TRBD2 (5 bases). The CDR3 length is 12 residues. Germline assignment: CDR1 MNHEY and CDR2 SVGAGI. The CDR3: CASAGRDNEQFF. The CDR3 bases are TGTGCATCGGCCGGGCGGGACAATGAGCAGTTCTTC.

This chain joins TRBV15 and TRBJ2-3; the match to TRBD1 covers 11 bases. Germline CDR1 is LNHNV and CDR2 is YYDKDF (reference sequence). The length of the CDR3 is 16 residues. Germline trimming cut 5 bases from V and 9 bases from J; bases unmatched to any gene: 13. The CDR3 DNA sequence: TGTGCCACCAGCGCTGCACCAGGGACAGGGGGTAAAACGCAGTATTTT. It yields the protein CATSAAPGTGGKTQYF.

This clone was seen a few times. This chain uses TRBV2 with TRBJ1-2, with a tentative D call TRBD1 (6 bases). Germline CDR1 and CDR2: SNHLY and FYNNEI. The CDR3 length is 13 residues. V lost 7 bases and J 6 bases, leaving 15 bases between the germline ends. CDR3 amino acids: CASTLDRTNGYTF. In nucleotides, the CDR3 is TGTGCCAGCACCCTGGACAGAACGAATGGCTACACCTTC.

About this clone itself: Within the sample, other DNA sequences also encode this same CDR3. V usage is TRBV6-1 and J usage is TRBJ2-7, with a tentative D call TRBD2 (6 bases). Trimming removed 1 base from V and 2 bases from J, with 9 bases in between. Germline lookup yields CDR1 MNHNS and CDR2 SASEGT. The CDR3 loop spans 14 amino acids. DNA of the CDR3: TGTGCCAGCAGTGAAGGGGCGGGGCCCTACGAGCAGTACTTC. Its translation: CASSEGAGPYEQYF.

The rearrangement links TRBV21-1 to TRBJ2-7; TRBD1, the table's D call, lacks a check against the DNA. TRBV21-1 is recorded as a pseudogene. The CDR3 loop spans 14 amino acids. DNA for the CDR3: TGTGCCAGCAGCAAGCCCGACAGCTACTACGAGCAGTACTTC. Translated, it gives CASSKPDSYYEQYF.

V gene TRBV7-8 combines with J gene TRBJ2-7; TRBD1 might be the D (6 bases). The V gene lost 1 base and the J gene lost 4 bases, with 14 bases spanning the gap. The CDR3 is made up of 15 amino acids. CDR1 SGHVS and CDR2 FQNEAQ come from the germline V gene. CDR3 amino acids: CASSLERVRGYEQYF. CDR3 nucleotide sequence: TGTGCCAGCAGCTTAGAACGGGTCAGGGGTTACGAGCAGTACTTC.

This clone has only a few counts. This chain uses TRBV30 with TRBJ2-2, with D tentatively TRBD1 (5 bases). Trimming removed 3 bases at V and 2 bases at J, with 10 bases between. The CDR3 is made up of 14 amino acids. Germline loops: CDR1 GTSNPN, CDR2 SVGIG (reference sequence). CDR3 in DNA: TGTGCCTGGAGGGCAGGGTTTAACACCGGGGAGCTGTTTTTT. Amino acids: CAWRAGFNTGELFF.

The chain carries TRBV4-1 and TRBJ2-1, with 9 bases that match TRBD2. The CDR3 contains 16 residues. V shed 4 bases and J 6 bases; nucleotides not matched to a gene: 10. Germline CDR1 and CDR2: MGHRA and YSYEKL. Here the CDR3 DNA reads TGCGCCAGCAGCCTCCGACTAGCGGCCCCTACCAATGAGCAGTTCTTC. This translates into CASSLRLAAPTNEQFF.

With regard to this clone: This sample also contains other DNA sequences that code for the same CDR3. The rearrangement links TRBV18 to TRBJ2-5, with 9 bases aligning to TRBD2. Germline loops: CDR1 KGHSH, CDR2 LQKENI. J lost 4 bases, V lost 1 base, and 7 bases had no gene match. CDR3 length equals 16 residues. The CDR3 loop is CASSPLGGGAGETQYF. In DNA form, the CDR3 reads TGTGCCAGCTCACCACTTGGCGGGGGGGCCGGAGAGACCCAGTACTTC.

The V and J genes are TRBV2 and TRBJ1-1; weak D call: TRBD1 (5 bases). This CDR3 has 14 residues. Germline CDR1 SNHLY, CDR2 FYNNEI. V shed 8 bases and J shed 5 bases, with 18 bases lying between them. CDR3 nucleotide sequence: TGTGCCAGCCTCGGGGCGCGCCCGGGAACTGAAGCTTTCTTT. Translation: CASLGARPGTEAFF.

This sequence joins TRBV18 and TRBJ2-7; no clear D. This CDR3 region has 13 residues. Trimming pared 4 bases from V and 0 bases from J, leaving 7 bases between. Germline V lookup: CDR1 KGHSH, CDR2 LQKENI. In DNA, the CDR3 is TGTGCCAGCTCACTCGACCCCTCCTACGAGCAGTACTTC. Residues: CASSLDPSYEQYF.

The genes are TRBV7-8 and TRBJ2-7; D perhaps matches TRBD2 (6 bases). The ends were cut back, 5 bases at V and 4 bases at J, with 15 bases in the middle. The length of the CDR3 is 14 residues. Germline V lookup: CDR1 SGHVS, CDR2 FQNEAQ. CDR3 in amino acids: CASSQRPGLYEQYF. CDR3 coding DNA: TGTGCCAGCAGCCAACGACCGGGACTTTACGAGCAGTACTTC.

This clone was found once. The chain carries TRBV2 and TRBJ2-2; D is uncertain. The CDR3 extends over 15 amino acids. V was trimmed by 4 bases and J by 4 bases, leaving 13 bases between them. The germline V gene encodes CDR1 SNHLY and CDR2 FYNNEI. CDR3 region: CASSARGIFTGELFF. CDR3 in DNA: TGTGCCAGCAGTGCGCGTGGCATCTTCACCGGGGAGCTGTTTTTT.

J is TRBJ2-1 and V is TRBV6-1; either TRBD1 or TRBD2 may fit D (6 bases each). From germline, CDR1 is MNHNS and CDR2 SASEGT. Trimming shortened V by 6 bases and J by 7 bases, and 16 bases separated the two germline ends. CDR3 length: 14 amino acids. The CDR3 sequence: CASRHSGARNEQFF. The CDR3, as DNA: TGTGCCAGCAGACACTCGGGGGCGAGGAATGAGCAGTTCTTC.

The gene calls are TRBV9 and TRBJ2-5; 12 bases agree with TRBD2. With V trimmed by 3 bases and J by 5 bases, 8 bases remained unmatched. The CDR3 is made up of 16 amino acids. CDR1 is SGDLS, CDR2 YYNGEE, per germline. The CDR3 sequence: CASSGSSGRAEETQYF. CDR3 coding DNA: TGTGCCAGCAGCGGGTCTAGCGGGAGGGCGGAGGAGACCCAGTACTTC.

This chain connects TRBV2 to TRBJ2-5; 10 bases match TRBD1. The germline CDR1 and CDR2 sequences are SNHLY and FYNNEI. The CDR3 totals 14 residues. V lost 7 bases, J lost 2 bases, and 4 bases stayed unmatched. The CDR3 spells CASTQDRGQETQYF. The CDR3 DNA follows: TGTGCCAGCACTCAGGACAGGGGGCAAGAGACCCAGTACTTC.

This clone was recorded once. The genes are TRBV5-1 and TRBJ2-2; D may be TRBD2 (6 bases). The germline V gene has CDR1 SGHRS and CDR2 YFSETQ. V was shortened by 1 base and J by 2 bases, with 12 bases between the two germline ends. The CDR3 is 16 amino acids. This CDR3 is CASSLPGTSNTGELFF. The CDR3 DNA follows: TGCGCCAGCAGCTTGCCCGGGACTTCCAACACCGGGGAGCTGTTTTTT.

The count of this clone is one. This rearrangement joins TRBV20-1 to TRBJ2-3, with TRBD2 as a possible D gene (5 bases). The germline V gene encodes CDR1 DFQATT and CDR2 SNEGSKA (reference sequence). This CDR3 is 10 amino acids long. Trimming cost V 8 bases and J 9 bases, with 12 bases left between them. The chain's CDR3 is CSPFRETQYF. The CDR3 DNA sequence: TGCAGTCCATTCCGGGAAACGCAGTATTTT.

The chain employs TRBV4-2 and TRBJ2-3; 8 bases align to TRBD2. With V trimmed by 4 bases and J by 0 bases, 9 bases remained unmatched. Germline-derived CDR1 and CDR2 are LGHNA and YNFKEQ. This CDR3 has 17 residues. CDR3 nucleotides: TGTGCCAGCAGCCTAAACCGCGGGGGGCCTAGCACAGATACGCAGTATTTT. Translated, it gives CASSLNRGGPSTDTQYF.

The rearrangement joins TRBV5-1 to TRBJ1-5; 10 bases map to TRBD1. There are 15 residues in the CDR3. J gave up 3 bases and V 4 bases, and 4 bases lay outside the gene matches. The germline V gene has CDR1 SGHRS and CDR2 YFSETQ. The DNA for the CDR3 is TGCGCCAGCAGCAACGGGACAGGGGCCAATCAGCCCCAGCATTTT. Translation gives CASSNGTGANQPQHF.

With respect to this clone: The sample contains more than one DNA sequence encoding this CDR3. This sequence joins TRBV7-2 and TRBJ1-1; D gene unclear. The CDR3 totals 13 residues. Trimming stripped 5 bases from V and 1 base from J, with 8 bases between. Germline lookup yields CDR1 SGHTA and CDR2 FQGNSA. The CDR3 reads CASSRTGNTEAFF. In DNA, the CDR3 is TGTGCCAGCAGCCGGACTGGGAACACTGAAGCTTTCTTT. Variable domain in full (rest from reference TRBV7-2 and TRBJ1-1): GAGVSQSPSNKVTEKGKDVELRCDPISGHTALYWYRQSLGQGLEFLIYFQGNSAPDKSGLPSDRFSAERTGGSVSTLTIQRTQQEDSAVYLCASSRTGNTEAFFGQGTRLTVV.